These 18 T cell receptor beta chains originate from one sample sequenced in a study of Ad26.COV2.S vaccination and SARS-CoV-2 variants. The repertoire was sequenced with immunoSEQ multiplex PCR; TCRdb's copy has only in-frame clones and lacks some. The repertoire holds fewer than 900,000 clones, roughly 90% seen once, with about 1.5% in the top ten. Documented treatment: about 20 received Ad26.COV2.S at low or high dose, single or two shots; 5 received placebo; per-sample allocation not given. Each sample was drawn 63 days after the first injection (of vaccine or placebo). The sequencing used peripheral blood, collected in a trial of Ad26.COV2.S vaccine versus placebo. All receptors derive from a person aged 18-60 years who received the Ad26.COV2.S COVID-19 vaccine or a placebo.

The chain combines TRBV24-1 with TRBJ1-1, with TRBD1 matching 9 bases. This CDR3 is 14 amino acids long. Per germline, CDR1 KGHDR and CDR2 SFDVKD. V shed 3 bases and J 10 bases; nucleotides not matched to a gene: 8. The CDR3 sequence: CATSDADRGGRAFF. CDR3 nucleotide sequence: TGTGCCACCAGTGATGCAGACAGGGGGGGTAGAGCTTTCTTT.

As concerns this clone: The same CDR3 also results from other DNA sequences found in this sample. The chain uses TRBV5-1 and TRBJ2-5, with 16 bases identical to TRBD2. Germline V gene sequence: CDR1 SGHRS, CDR2 YFSETQ. V shed 4 bases, J shed 5 bases, and the junction held 2 bases outside the gene matches. CDR3 length: 15 residues. The CDR3 nucleotides read TGCGCCAGCAGCCCGGGACTAGCGGGAGGGGAGACCCAGTACTTC. Translating gives CASSPGLAGGETQYF.

This clone appeared a few times. The chain recombines TRBV10-3 with TRBJ2-3; D is unresolved. This CDR3 is built from 14 residues. V dropped 3 bases and J dropped 6 bases, with 13 bases sitting between them. Germline CDR1 and CDR2: ENHRY and SYGVKD. This CDR3 is CAISDPRYLDTQYF. In DNA form, the CDR3 reads TGTGCCATCAGTGATCCCCGATACTTGGATACGCAGTATTTT.

The gene calls are TRBV18 and TRBJ1-5; TRBD1 aligns across 8 bases. CDR3 length equals 15 residues. The V gene's germline CDR1 is KGHSH and CDR2 LQKENI. With 4 bases clipped from V and 7 bases from J, the junction kept 9 bases outside the gene matches. The CDR3 reads CASSLAGGEKQPQHF. CDR3 sequence (DNA): TGTGCCAGCTCACTTGCAGGGGGCGAAAAGCAGCCCCAGCATTTT. The complete variable domain, with remaining parts taken from reference TRBV18 and TRBJ1-5, reads NAGVMQNPRHLVRRRGQEARLRCSPMKGHSHVYWYRQLPEEGLKFMVYLQKENIIDESGMPKERFSAEFPKEGPSILRIQQVVRGDSAAYFCASSLAGGEKQPQHFGDGTRLSIL.

The DNA of the CDR3 is TGTGCCAGCACTATGACAGGCTTCACCGGGGAGCTGTTTTTT. Residues: CASTMTGFTGELFF. The chain combines TRBV6-6 with TRBJ2-2; possibly TRBD1 for D (6 bases). This CDR3 is built from 14 residues. V lost 7 bases and J lost 4, with 13 bases in between. CDR1 MNHNY and CDR2 SVGAGI come from the germline V gene (reference sequence).

In this sample, this clone turned up once. The chain recombines TRBV7-2 with TRBJ1-2, with D unclear. The CDR3 has 13 amino acids. Germline V gives CDR1 SGHTA, CDR2 FQGNSA. Trimming left V 3 bases short and J 5 bases short, with 10 bases between. CDR3 nucleotides: TGTGCCAGCAGCTTGGGGATGGAGTATGGCTACACCTTC. Translating gives CASSLGMEYGYTF.

Of note for this clone: Within the sample, other DNA sequences also encode this same CDR3. This chain joins TRBV6-1 and TRBJ1-3, with D unclear. Trimming left V 1 base short and J 3 bases short, with 4 bases between. Germline V gives CDR1 MNHNS, CDR2 SASEGT. The CDR3 is 13 amino acids. The CDR3 sequence: CASSEDSGNTIYF. The CDR3 nucleotides read TGTGCCAGCAGTGAAGACAGTGGAAACACCATATATTTT.

This rearrangement joins TRBV19 to TRBJ1-5, with TRBD1 as a possible D gene (6 bases). V gave up 7 bases and J gave up 4 bases, with 17 bases separating them. The CDR3 loop spans 15 amino acids. The germline gives CDR1 LNHDA, CDR2 SQIVND (reference sequence). CDR3 amino acids: CASTPTGTLNQPQHF. The CDR3 nucleotides are TGTGCCAGTACCCCAACCGGGACACTAAATCAGCCCCAGCATTTT.

Here the CDR3 DNA reads TGTGCCAGCAGCCCGGCCGGGACAGGGGCAACCGGGGAGCTGTTTTTT. This gives the protein CASSPAGTGATGELFF. The V and J genes are TRBV5-4 and TRBJ2-2, with TRBD1 identical over 10 bases. Trimming removed 4 bases from V and 5 bases from J; junction bases left unmatched: 8. Per germline, CDR1 SGHNT and CDR2 YYREEE (reference sequence). The CDR3 contains 16 residues.

This chain uses TRBV6-5 with TRBJ2-7; 10 bases fit TRBD2. The CDR3 loop spans 15 amino acids. CDR1 MNHEY and CDR2 SVGAGI come from the germline V gene. The trim removed 5 bases at V and 6 bases at J, leaving 10 bases unmatched. CDR3 loop: CASSRSSGSPREQYF. The CDR3 DNA reads TGTGCCAGCAGTCGGTCTAGCGGGAGTCCACGCGAGCAGTACTTC.

V gene TRBV18 combines with J gene TRBJ2-1; either TRBD1 or TRBD2 may fit D (5 bases each). The CDR3 extends over 16 amino acids. Germline loops: CDR1 KGHSH, CDR2 LQKENI. The V end was cut by 6 bases, the J end by 0 bases, with 15 bases between. The CDR3 DNA reads as TGTGCCAGCTCCGCCCGGGGCGCGAGCTCCTACAATGAGCAGTTCTTC. Its translation: CASSARGASSYNEQFF.

V gene TRBV27 combines with J gene TRBJ2-6; D remains unclear. The V gene's germline CDR1 is MNHEY and CDR2 SMNVEV (reference sequence). The CDR3 sequence is 14 residues long. V lost 8 bases and J lost 0, with 8 bases in between. The CDR3 here is CASADHSGANVLTF. The CDR3, as DNA: TGTGCCAGCGCGGATCACTCTGGGGCCAACGTCCTGACTTTC.

This clone was seen just once. The CDR3 reads CASSSGPWTYEQYF. The CDR3 nucleotides read TGTGCCAGTAGTAGTGGACCATGGACTTACGAGCAGTACTTC. This sequence joins TRBV19 and TRBJ2-7, with a weak D call TRBD2 (5 bases). Trimming removed 4 bases from V and 4 bases from J, with 14 bases in between. Germline V gives CDR1 LNHDA, CDR2 SQIVND (reference sequence). This CDR3 is built from 14 residues.

The CDR3 protein is CASSGGSYYNEQFF. In nucleotides, the CDR3 is TGCGCCAGCAGTGGCGGGAGCTACTACAATGAGCAGTTCTTC. V and J are TRBV10-1 and TRBJ2-1; 7 bases line up with TRBD2. Germline CDR1 WNHNN, CDR2 SYGVQD (reference sequence). V dropped 4 bases and J dropped 3; count of bases not matched to a gene: 3. CDR3 length equals 14 residues.

The genes are TRBV4-2 and TRBJ2-3; 11 bases align to TRBD2. J gave up 1 base and V 4 bases, and 7 bases lay outside the gene matches. Germline-derived CDR1 and CDR2 are LGHNA and YNFKEQ. The CDR3 has 17 amino acids. This CDR3 is CASSLPTSGVGTDTQYF. The CDR3 DNA reads TGTGCCAGCAGCCTGCCGACTAGCGGGGTGGGCACAGATACGCAGTATTTT.

The J gene is TRBJ2-3, the V gene TRBV11-3; 9 positions match TRBD2. There are 15 residues in the CDR3. CDR1 and CDR2 from the germline V gene are SGHNT and YENEEA. J lost 2 bases, V lost 1 base, and 1 base had no gene match. CDR3 sequence (DNA): TGTGCCAGCAGCTTAGGGGGACTAGCCACAGATACGCAGTATTTT. It is translated as CASSLGGLATDTQYF.

This rearrangement joins TRBV7-2 to TRBJ1-5; D is perhaps TRBD1 (5 bases). The CDR3 extends over 16 amino acids. Looked up from germline, CDR1 is SGHTA and CDR2 is FQGNSA. The germline V and J ends were trimmed by 3 bases and 3 bases, with 15 bases remaining between them. The CDR3 nucleotides are TGTGCCAGCAGCTTGCAGGGACCTCTTGACAATCAGCCCCAGCATTTT. This sequence encodes CASSLQGPLDNQPQHF.

V is TRBV2 and J is TRBJ1-1; 8 bases line up with TRBD1. Germline CDR1 and CDR2: SNHLY and FYNNEI. The length of the CDR3 is 14 residues. V shed 8 bases and J 0 bases; nucleotides not matched to a gene: 5. In DNA, the CDR3 is TGTGCCAGCCGCTGGGACAGGATGAACACTGAAGCTTTCTTT. Protein: CASRWDRMNTEAFF.